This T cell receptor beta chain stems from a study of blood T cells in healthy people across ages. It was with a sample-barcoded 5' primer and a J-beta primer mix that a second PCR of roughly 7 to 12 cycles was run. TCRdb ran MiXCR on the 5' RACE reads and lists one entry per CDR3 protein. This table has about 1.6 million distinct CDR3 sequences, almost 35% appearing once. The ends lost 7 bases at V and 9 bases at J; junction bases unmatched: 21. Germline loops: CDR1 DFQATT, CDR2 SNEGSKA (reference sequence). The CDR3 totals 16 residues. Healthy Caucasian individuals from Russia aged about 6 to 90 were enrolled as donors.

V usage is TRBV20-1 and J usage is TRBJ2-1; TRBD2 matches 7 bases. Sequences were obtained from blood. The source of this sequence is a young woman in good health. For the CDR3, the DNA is TGCAGTGTCACGACTAGCAGGAGGGCCAGATGGGGTGAGCAGTTCTTC. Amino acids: CSVTTSRRARWGEQFF.